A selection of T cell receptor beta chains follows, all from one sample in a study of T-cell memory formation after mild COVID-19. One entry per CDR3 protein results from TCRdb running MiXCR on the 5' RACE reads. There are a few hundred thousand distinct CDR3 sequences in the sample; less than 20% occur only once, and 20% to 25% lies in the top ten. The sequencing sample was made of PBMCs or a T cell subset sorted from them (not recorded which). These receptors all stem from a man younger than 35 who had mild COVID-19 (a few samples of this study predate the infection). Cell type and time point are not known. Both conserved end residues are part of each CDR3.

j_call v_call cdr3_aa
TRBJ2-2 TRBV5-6 CASSRIKDRGITGELFF
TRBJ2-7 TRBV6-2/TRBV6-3 CASSSAGLQDYEQYF
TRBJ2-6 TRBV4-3 CASSQDGYGANVLTF
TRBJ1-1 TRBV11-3 CASSPGGQGNTEAFF
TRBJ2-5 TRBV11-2 CASSLSRKTQYF
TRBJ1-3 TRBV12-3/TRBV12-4 CASSFWGSGNTIYF
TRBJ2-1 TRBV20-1 CSAPRGYNEQFF
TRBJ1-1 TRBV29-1 CSVAYMNTEAFF
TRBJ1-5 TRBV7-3 CASSLGGTDNQPQHF
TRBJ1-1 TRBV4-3 CASSQGLGPLEAFF
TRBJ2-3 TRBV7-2 CASSLSGARTDTQYF
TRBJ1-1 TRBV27 CASSLQGAPEAFF
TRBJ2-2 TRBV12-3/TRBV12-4 CASSFWGTGELFF
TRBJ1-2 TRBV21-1 CASSTRRNSYGYTF
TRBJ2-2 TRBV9 CASSGSRGQTGELFF
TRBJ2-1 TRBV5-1 CASSPATVRYNEQFF
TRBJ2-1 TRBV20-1 CSAILAGRYNEQFF
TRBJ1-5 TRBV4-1 CASSQETGNQPQHF
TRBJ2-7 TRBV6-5 CASSLTGTGTVTDEQYF
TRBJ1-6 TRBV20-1 CSAERSTYNSPLHF
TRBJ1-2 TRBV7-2 CASRFRTANYGYTF
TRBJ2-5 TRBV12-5 CASGWAPSGGHQETQYF
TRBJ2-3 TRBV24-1 CATSDFSRDTQYF
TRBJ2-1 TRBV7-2 CASSLVWDRGNEQFF
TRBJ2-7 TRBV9 CASSVEAGQGAGEQYF
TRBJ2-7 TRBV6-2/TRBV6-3 CASSPRGFATYEQYF
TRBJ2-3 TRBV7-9 CASSLEQYTDTQYF
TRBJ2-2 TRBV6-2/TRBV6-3 CASSYLQGASGELFF
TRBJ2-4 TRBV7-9 CASSVRGDPMVIQYF
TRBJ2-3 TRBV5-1 CASSWGRGASTDTQYF
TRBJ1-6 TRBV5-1 CASSLDRDYSPLHF
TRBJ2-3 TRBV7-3 CASSLFSGGRDTQYF
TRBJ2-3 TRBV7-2 CASSLHDQYTQYF
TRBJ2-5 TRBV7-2 CASSLVAGTQETQYF
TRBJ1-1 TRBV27 CASSSVGTGSPEAFF
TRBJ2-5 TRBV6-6 CASSYWGLGETQYF
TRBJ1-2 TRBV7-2 CASSLLKYGYTF
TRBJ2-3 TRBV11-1 CASSFPNGGTDTQYF
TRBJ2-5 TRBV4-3 CASSQGFDREVQETQYF
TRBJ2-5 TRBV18 CASSPRGSGGSETQYF
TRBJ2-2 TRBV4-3 CASSQGTGSNTGELFF
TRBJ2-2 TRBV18 CASSPPGTGELFF